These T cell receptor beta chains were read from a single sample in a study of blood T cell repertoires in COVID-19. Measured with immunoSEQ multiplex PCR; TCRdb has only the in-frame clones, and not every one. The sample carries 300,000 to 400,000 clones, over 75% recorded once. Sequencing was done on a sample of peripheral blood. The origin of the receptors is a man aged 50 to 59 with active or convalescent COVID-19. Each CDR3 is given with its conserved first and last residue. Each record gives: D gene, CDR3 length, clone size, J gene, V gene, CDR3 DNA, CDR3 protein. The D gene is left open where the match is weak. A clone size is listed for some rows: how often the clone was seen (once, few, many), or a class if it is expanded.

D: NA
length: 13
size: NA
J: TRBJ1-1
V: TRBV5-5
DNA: TGTGCCAGCAGCTCACAGGGTGACACTGAAGCTTTCTTT
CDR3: CASSSQGDTEAFF

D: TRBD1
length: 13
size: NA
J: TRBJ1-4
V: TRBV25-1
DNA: TGTGCCAGCCGGGACAGAAGCAATGAAAAACTGTTTTTT
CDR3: CASRDRSNEKLFF

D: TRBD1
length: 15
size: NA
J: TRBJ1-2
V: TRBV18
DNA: TGTGCCAGCTCACCGGGGACAGGACCTAACTATGGCTACACCTTC
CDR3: CASSPGTGPNYGYTF

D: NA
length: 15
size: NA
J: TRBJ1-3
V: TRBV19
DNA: TGTGCCAGTAGAAACTCGGAGAGCTCTGGAAACACCATATATTTT
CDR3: CASRNSESSGNTIYF

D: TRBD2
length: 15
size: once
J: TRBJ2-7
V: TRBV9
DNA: TGTGCCAGCAGCGAAGGACTAGCGGGCCTCTACGAGCAGTACTTC
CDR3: CASSEGLAGLYEQYF

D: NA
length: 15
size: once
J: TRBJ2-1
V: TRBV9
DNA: TGTGCCAGCAGCGTAGGGCTAGTGATGTACAATGAGCAGTTCTTC
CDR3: CASSVGLVMYNEQFF

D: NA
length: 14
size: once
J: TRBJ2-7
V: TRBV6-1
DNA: TGTGCCAGCAGTGAAGGCACTAACATGTACGAGCAGTACTTC
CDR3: CASSEGTNMYEQYF

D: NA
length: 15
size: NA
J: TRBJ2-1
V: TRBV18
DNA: TGTGCCAGCTACTTGACTCAAAGCTCCTACAATGAGCAGTTCTTC
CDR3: CASYLTQSSYNEQFF

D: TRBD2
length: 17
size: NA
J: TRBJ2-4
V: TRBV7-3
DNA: TGTGCCAGCAGCTTATTAGCGGGAGACGTCGCCAAAAACATTCAGTACTTC
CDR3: CASSLLAGDVAKNIQYF

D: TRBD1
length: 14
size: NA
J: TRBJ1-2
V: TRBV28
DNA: TGTGCCAGCATAGGACAGGTCGCACTCTATGGCTACACCTTC
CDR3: CASIGQVALYGYTF

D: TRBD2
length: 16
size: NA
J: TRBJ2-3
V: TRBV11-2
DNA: TGTGCCAGCAGCTTAGTTGGGACTAGCGGAGCAGATACGCAGTATTTT
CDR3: CASSLVGTSGADTQYF

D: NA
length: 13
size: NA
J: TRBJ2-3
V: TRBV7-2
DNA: TGTGCCAGCAGCCCTAGCTTCGCAGATACGCAGTATTTT
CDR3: CASSPSFADTQYF

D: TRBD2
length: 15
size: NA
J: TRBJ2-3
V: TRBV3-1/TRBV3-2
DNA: TGTGCCAGCAGCTCCGGGGGAGGGATAGTAGATACGCAGTATTTT
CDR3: CASSSGGGIVDTQYF

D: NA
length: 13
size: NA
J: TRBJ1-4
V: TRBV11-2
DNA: TGTGCCAGCAGCTTAACGACAGATGAAAAACTGTTTTTT
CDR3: CASSLTTDEKLFF

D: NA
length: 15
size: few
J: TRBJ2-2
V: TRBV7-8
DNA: TGTGCCAGCAGCGCAGCAGGGGCGAACACCGGGGAGCTGTTTTTT
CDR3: CASSAAGANTGELFF

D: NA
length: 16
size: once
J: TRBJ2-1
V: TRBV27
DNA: TGTGCCAGCAGTTTATCCAGCGGCCCGTCCTACAATGAGCAGTTCTTC
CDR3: CASSLSSGPSYNEQFF

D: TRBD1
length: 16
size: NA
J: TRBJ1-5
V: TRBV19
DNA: TGTGCCAGTAGTTCTCAGACAGGGGCGAGCAATCAGCCCCAGCATTTT
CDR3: CASSSQTGASNQPQHF

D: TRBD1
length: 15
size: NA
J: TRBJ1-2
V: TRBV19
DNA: TGTGCCAGTAGTATCGGAGGGACAGGGAGCTATGGCTACACCTTC
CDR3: CASSIGGTGSYGYTF

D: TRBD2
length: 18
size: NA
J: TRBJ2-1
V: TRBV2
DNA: TGTGCCAGCAGTTGGTCGGGGCCTAGCGGGGGCAAACACAATGAGCAGTTCTTC
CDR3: CASSWSGPSGGKHNEQFF

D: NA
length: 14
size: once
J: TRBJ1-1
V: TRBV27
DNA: TGTGCCAGCAAACCACAGGCCCAAAACACTGAAGCTTTCTTT
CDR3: CASKPQAQNTEAFF

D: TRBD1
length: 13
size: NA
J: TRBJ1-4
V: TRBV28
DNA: TGTGCCAGCAGGGACAGGGATTGGGAAAAACTGTTTTTT
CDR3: CASRDRDWEKLFF

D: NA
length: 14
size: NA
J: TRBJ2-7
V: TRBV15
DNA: TGTGCCACCGGAGACCCATACATCTCCTACGAGCAGTACTTC
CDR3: CATGDPYISYEQYF

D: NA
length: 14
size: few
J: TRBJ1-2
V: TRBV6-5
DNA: TGTGCCAGCAGTTACTCCAGGGGTGGCTATGGCTACACCTTC
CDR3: CASSYSRGGYGYTF

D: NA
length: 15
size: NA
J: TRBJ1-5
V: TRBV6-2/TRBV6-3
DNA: TGTGCCAGCAGTTACTCGCTGGGCCCCAATCAGCCCCAGCATTTT
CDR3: CASSYSLGPNQPQHF